This record covers a single TCR beta chain. Original processing methods: It was from reference gene primer amplification that nucleated cell counts were estimated. The protocol was immunoSEQ multiplex PCR, while the TCRdb copy is restricted to in-frame clones and leaves out a portion. The DNA gave D and trimming, while V, J and clone size come from that table. The sample records roughly 290,000 clones, 90% being singletons. These data belong to a study of blood T cell repertoires in COVID-19. The TCR was taken from a woman aged 18-35 years with acute COVID-19. What was sequenced was PBMCs or T cells enriched from blood (not recorded which).

The CDR3 region has the DNA TGCGCCAGCAGCCCTAGCCAGAGCTCCTACAATGAGCAGTTCTTC. This translates into CASSPSQSSYNEQFF. The chain recombines TRBV5-1 with TRBJ2-1, with a tentative D call TRBD2 (5 bases). V lost 4 bases to trimming and J lost 0 bases, with 11 bases between them. This CDR3 comprises 15 residues. Germline values: CDR1 SGHRS, CDR2 YFSETQ.